The rows below give T cell receptor beta chains drawn from one sample of a study of graft-versus-host responses after intestinal transplantation. These TCRs' antigens remain unknown. TCRdb keeps only in-frame clones here, not all; method: immunoSEQ multiplex PCR. The profile shows 88,000 or so clones, 85% to 90% of them singletons. The source material was unstimulated CD4+ T cells sorted from spleen or lymph node cells, sampled before intestinal transplant. These receptors were obtained from a human donor who received an intestinal transplant. Each CDR3 is given with its conserved first and last residue. A D gene is named only where the DNA matches it firmly. For some rows the clone size is stated as once, few or many, or as a class when expanded; others skip it.

>NA|TRBJ1-2|14|TRBV9|NA
CASSGIGSHYGYTF
TGTGCCAGCAGCGGCATCGGTTCGCACTATGGCTACACCTTC
>NA|TRBJ2-1|14|TRBV7-2|NA
CASSPSMVELQQFF
TGTGCCAGCAGCCCATCTATGGTCGAGCTTCAGCAGTTCTTC
>TRBD1|TRBJ2-5|15|TRBV9|NA
CASSSGTGGQETQYF
TGTGCCAGCAGTTCCGGGACAGGGGGACAAGAGACCCAGTACTTC
>NA|TRBJ2-5|14|TRBV18|NA
CASSPPGPGETQYF
TGTGCCAGCTCACCACCCGGCCCGGGGGAGACCCAGTACTTC
>TRBD1|TRBJ2-5|14|TRBV5-4|NA
CASSRRQGFETQYF
TGTGCCAGCAGCCGTAGACAGGGATTCGAGACCCAGTACTTC
>NA|TRBJ2-6|15|TRBV25-1|NA
CASSDPVPGANVLTF
TGTGCCAGCAGTGACCCAGTGCCGGGGGCCAACGTCCTGACTTTC
>NA|TRBJ2-3|17|TRBV9|NA
CASSTRKGAGYTDTQYF
TGTGCCAGCAGCACGCGGAAAGGGGCCGGCTACACAGATACGCAGTATTTT
>NA|TRBJ1-1|15|TRBV7-9|NA
CASKGGPLLNTEAFF
TGTGCCAGCAAGGGGGGGCCCCTATTGAACACTGAAGCTTTCTTT
>NA|TRBJ1-1|13|TRBV29-1|NA
CSARTVQNTEAFF
TGCAGCGCCCGGACTGTCCAGAACACTGAAGCTTTCTTT
>TRBD2|TRBJ2-3|14|TRBV27|once
CASSFLGRPDTQYF
TGTGCCAGCAGTTTCCTCGGGAGGCCAGATACGCAGTATTTT
>NA|TRBJ1-1|15|TRBV9|NA
CASSVSPGLNTEAFF
TGTGCCAGCAGCGTATCCCCAGGGTTGAACACTGAAGCTTTCTTT
>NA|TRBJ2-5|17|TRBV12-5|NA
CASGQESGQRLKETQYF
TGTGCTAGTGGGCAAGAATCGGGACAACGTCTGAAAGAGACCCAGTACTTC
>TRBD1|TRBJ2-3|15|TRBV5-1|NA
CASSFGDRDADTQYF
TGCGCCAGCAGCTTTGGGGACAGGGATGCAGATACGCAGTATTTT
>NA|TRBJ1-5|15|TRBV6-1|NA
CASSESGVGNQPQHF
TGTGCCAGCAGTGAATCGGGGGTGGGTAATCAGCCCCAGCATTTT
>NA|TRBJ2-6|16|TRBV27|once
CASSPGQGSGANVLTF
TGTGCCAGCAGTCCGGGACAAGGCTCTGGGGCCAACGTCCTGACTTTC
>TRBD1|TRBJ1-4|16|TRBV19|NA
CASSTGYRGRLEKLFF
TGTGCCAGTAGTACAGGGTACAGGGGGCGCTTGGAAAAACTGTTTTTT
>NA|TRBJ1-1|11|TRBV2|NA
CASSGYSEAFF
TGTGCCAGCAGTGGATACAGTGAAGCTTTCTTT
>TRBD1|TRBJ2-2|15|TRBV10-3|NA
CAINPTGGRDGELFF
TGTGCCATCAATCCGACAGGGGGAAGGGACGGGGAGCTGTTTTTT
>NA|TRBJ1-1|13|TRBV29-1|NA
CSAEPGGNTEAFF
TGCAGCGCTGAGCCGGGGGGGAACACTGAAGCTTTCTTT
>NA|TRBJ2-3|13|TRBV19|NA
CASSIDLRGTQYF
TGTGCCAGTAGTATAGATCTAAGGGGCACGCAGTATTTT
>NA|TRBJ1-6|15|TRBV2|NA
CASSDVSRSNSPLHF
TGTGCCAGCAGTGATGTGAGTCGGTCGAATTCACCCCTCCACTTT
>TRBD1|TRBJ1-2|13|TRBV18|once
CASERDSNYGYTF
TGTGCCAGCGAAAGGGACAGCAACTATGGCTACACCTTC
>NA|TRBJ1-1|15|TRBV5-1|NA
CASSLGDYENTEAFF
TGCGCCAGCAGCTTGGGGGACTATGAGAACACTGAAGCTTTCTTT
>TRBD1|TRBJ2-7|16|TRBV7-9|NA
CASSPGAGGMSYEQYF
TGTGCCAGCAGCCCGGGGGCAGGGGGCATGTCCTACGAGCAGTACTTC
>NA|TRBJ2-7|15|TRBV5-1|NA
CASSLGGGGSYEQYF
TGCGCCAGCAGCTTGGGAGGGGGAGGGTCCTACGAGCAGTACTTC
>TRBD1|TRBJ2-7|15|TRBV5-1|NA
CASSLRRDSPDEQYF
TGCGCCAGCAGCTTGCGAAGGGACAGCCCGGACGAGCAGTACTTC
>TRBD1|TRBJ1-4|15|TRBV7-2|NA
CASSLVGTGDGKLFF
TGTGCCAGCAGCTTAGTAGGGACAGGGGACGGAAAACTGTTTTTT
>TRBD2|TRBJ2-7|12|TRBV19|NA
CGSGRASYEQYF
TGTGGGTCCGGGAGGGCCTCCTACGAGCAGTACTTC
>NA|TRBJ1-5|13|TRBV6-5|few
CASSYQHGQPQHF
TGTGCCAGCAGTTACCAACATGGCCAGCCCCAGCATTTT
>NA|TRBJ2-5|13|TRBV7-3|once
CASSLTIQETQYF
TGTGCCAGCAGCTTGACAATCCAAGAGACCCAGTACTTC
>NA|TRBJ2-3|15|TRBV5-5|NA
CASSSTGVSTDTQYF
TGTGCCAGCAGCTCGACCGGAGTTAGCACAGATACGCAGTATTTT
>NA|TRBJ2-3|17|TRBV18|NA
CASSPLQVRTGTDTQYF
TGTGCCAGCTCACCTCTACAGGTCCGAACAGGCACAGATACGCAGTATTTT
>TRBD2|TRBJ2-1|13|TRBV5-4|NA
CASSFQRGDEQFF
TGTGCCAGCAGCTTTCAGCGGGGGGATGAGCAGTTCTTC
>NA|TRBJ1-1|14|TRBV11-2|NA
CASSFRVVNTEAFF
TGTGCCAGCAGCTTCAGGGTGGTTAACACTGAAGCTTTCTTT
>TRBD1|TRBJ1-1|14|TRBV6-6|NA
CASSSQGVPTEAFF
TGTGCCAGCAGTTCCCAGGGGGTCCCGACTGAAGCTTTCTTT
>NA|TRBJ2-3|13|TRBV29-1|NA
CSVDRGNTDTQYF
TGCAGCGTTGATCGGGGAAACACAGATACGCAGTATTTT
>TRBD2|TRBJ2-3|16|TRBV18|NA
CASSRLAGGPTDTQYF
TGTGCCAGCTCAAGACTAGCGGGGGGGCCCACAGATACGCAGTATTTT
>TRBD1|TRBJ1-1|16|TRBV6-6|NA
CASTIRTGGWNTEAFF
TGTGCCAGCACCATTCGGACAGGGGGCTGGAACACTGAAGCTTTCTTT
>TRBD2|TRBJ2-2|14|TRBV9|NA
CASSARLAAGELFF
TGTGCCAGCAGCGCCAGACTAGCCGCCGGGGAGCTGTTTTTT
>NA|TRBJ1-2|14|TRBV6-5|NA
CASRSPGGIYGYTF
TGTGCCAGCAGGTCGCCTGGGGGGATCTATGGCTACACCTTC
>NA|TRBJ2-5|11|TRBV21-1|NA
CASSSLRTQYF
TGTGCCAGCAGCTCACTAAGGACCCAGTACTTC
>NA|TRBJ1-2|16|TRBV5-1|NA
CASSRDLGPIDYGYTF
TGCGCCAGCAGCCGGGACTTGGGCCCTATAGACTATGGCTACACCTTC
>TRBD1|TRBJ1-1|13|TRBV6-6|NA
CATEGQKNTEAFF
TGTGCCACAGAGGGACAGAAGAACACTGAAGCTTTCTTT
>TRBD1|TRBJ2-5|15|TRBV7-9|once
CASNTGTGYQETQYF
TGTGCCAGCAATACCGGGACAGGGTACCAAGAGACCCAGTACTTC
>TRBD1|TRBJ1-1|16|TRBV27|NA
CASSSLDRGPNTEAFF
TGTGCCAGCAGTTCTTTGGACAGGGGGCCCAACACTGAAGCTTTCTTT
>TRBD2|TRBJ2-1|15|TRBV18|NA
CASSPLAGPTGEQFF
TGTGCCAGCTCACCACTAGCGGGGCCTACAGGGGAGCAGTTCTTC
>TRBD1|TRBJ1-3|15|TRBV11-1|NA
CASSLTRDSGNTIYF
TGTGCCAGCAGCTTGACCCGGGACAGCGGAAACACCATATATTTT
>NA|TRBJ2-7|13|TRBV6-6|few
CASSPTSSYEQYF
TGTGCCAGCAGCCCTACTAGCTCCTACGAGCAGTACTTC
>NA|TRBJ2-3|14|TRBV5-4|NA
CASSPRESTDTQYF
TGTGCCAGCAGCCCCCGGGAGAGCACAGATACGCAGTATTTT
>NA|TRBJ2-7|14|TRBV7-9|NA
CASSQDGVQYEQYF
TGTGCCAGCAGCCAAGACGGGGTGCAGTACGAGCAGTACTTC
>NA|TRBJ2-5|16|TRBV7-2|NA
CASSSPDSGFRETQYF
TGTGCCAGCAGCTCGCCGGACTCCGGGTTTAGGGAGACCCAGTACTTC